Below, 17 T cell receptor beta chains from the same sample are listed, as sequenced in a study of graft-versus-host responses after intestinal transplantation. Libraries were prepared by immunoSEQ multiplex PCR; TCRdb keeps only in-frame clonotypes and omits some of them. This table has some 92,000 clones, roughly 92% appearing once. These receptors have no identified antigens. The starting material was unstimulated CD4+ T cells sorted from spleen or lymph node cells, obtained before intestinal transplant. The receptors were gathered from a human donor who received an intestinal transplant.

The chain carries TRBV5-4 and TRBJ2-5; the D gene is possibly TRBD2 (6 bases). CDR1 and CDR2 from the germline V gene are SGHNT and YYREEE (reference sequence). The CDR3 sequence is 16 residues long. The ends were cut back, 1 base at V and 1 base at J, with 14 bases in the middle. The CDR3 reads CASSLYRTGGQETQYF. The CDR3 DNA reads as TGTGCCAGCAGCTTGTACAGGACCGGGGGCCAAGAGACCCAGTACTTC.

The J gene is TRBJ2-2, the V gene TRBV6-1; 7 bases match TRBD1. V was clipped by 9 bases and J by 6 bases; unmatched bases: 13. Germline-derived CDR1 and CDR2 are MNHNS and SASEGT. The CDR3 loop spans 15 amino acids. The CDR3 is CASGRQGRVAGELFF. The CDR3 DNA reads as TGTGCCAGTGGTCGACAGGGACGAGTGGCCGGGGAGCTGTTTTTT.

This chain uses TRBV25-1 with TRBJ2-5; the match to TRBD1 covers 7 bases. The V and J ends lost 3 bases and 5 bases, in that order; junction bases with no gene match: 6. The CDR3 consists of 14 residues. Germline V gene data show CDR1 as MGHDK and CDR2 as SYGVNS. This chain's CDR3 is CASSEDRTQETQYF. Written as DNA, the CDR3 is TGTGCCAGCAGTGAGGACAGGACTCAGGAGACCCAGTACTTC.

This chain connects TRBV5-5 to TRBJ2-7, with D tentatively TRBD2 (6 bases). The CDR3 has 14 residues. V lost 0 bases, J lost 4 bases, and 11 bases lay in between. Looked up from germline, CDR1 is SGHKS and CDR2 is YYEKEE (reference sequence). The CDR3 nucleotides are TGTGCCAGCAGCTTGGGACGGGAGACATACGAGCAGTACTTC. Translating it yields CASSLGRETYEQYF.

The gene calls are TRBV4-2 and TRBJ1-5; unclear D gene. In germline, CDR1 is LGHNA, CDR2 YNFKEQ. This CDR3 contains 16 residues. Trimming left V 0 bases short and J 0 bases short, with 9 bases between. The CDR3 loop reads CASSQESPNSNQPQHF. CDR3 in DNA: TGTGCCAGCAGCCAAGAGAGCCCGAATAGCAATCAGCCCCAGCATTTT.

The genes are TRBV2 and TRBJ2-1; D may be TRBD1 (5 bases). The V end was cut by 3 bases, the J end by 2 bases, with 11 bases between. The germline V gene has CDR1 SNHLY and CDR2 FYNNEI. CDR3 length: 15 amino acids. DNA of the CDR3: TGTGCCAGCAGTGAGGGGCTACCCCCCTACAATGAGCAGTTCTTC. As protein: CASSEGLPPYNEQFF.

Here the CDR3 DNA reads TGTGCCAGCAGTTTGACAGGGAGGGAAATTAACGAAGACACCTTC. It is translated as CASSLTGREINEDTF. The V and J genes are TRBV28 and TRBJ1-2; 7 nucleotides line up with TRBD1. Germline-derived CDR1 and CDR2 are MDHEN and SYDVKM. V lost 3 bases to trimming and J lost 12 bases; unmatched junction nucleotides: 16. The CDR3 has 15 amino acids.

The V call is TRBV27, the J call TRBJ2-7, with D tentatively TRBD1 or TRBD2 (5 bases each). The CDR3 is 14 residues long. In germline, CDR1 is MNHEY, CDR2 SMNVEV (reference sequence). Trimming shortened V by 0 bases and J by 7 bases, and 13 bases separated the two germline ends. The CDR3 DNA follows: TGTGCCAGCAGTTTATCGATGGGGCGCGGGGAGCAGTACTTC. Its translation is CASSLSMGRGEQYF.

This clone is a singleton in its sample. The J gene is TRBJ1-2, the V gene TRBV5-4, with TRBD1 as a possible D gene (6 bases). V lost 2 bases to trimming and J lost 4 bases, with 12 bases between them. Germline V lookup: CDR1 SGHNT, CDR2 YYREEE (reference sequence). The CDR3 has 14 residues. The CDR3 protein is CASSFPDRSYGYTF. The CDR3 nucleotides are TGTGCCAGCAGCTTTCCCGACAGGTCCTATGGCTACACCTTC.

This rearrangement joins TRBV5-8 to TRBJ1-5; D gene uncertain. CDR3 size: 14 residues. Germline assignment: CDR1 SGHTS and CDR2 YDEGEE. Trimming left V 4 bases short and J 2 bases short, with 10 bases between. CDR3 protein: CASSPRYGNQPQHF. DNA for the CDR3: TGTGCCAGCAGCCCGAGGTATGGCAATCAGCCCCAGCATTTT.

This rearrangement joins TRBV5-1 to TRBJ2-1; 14 bases match TRBD2. The CDR3 has 17 residues. The germline gives CDR1 SGHRS, CDR2 YFSETQ. V lost 4 bases, J lost 5 bases, and 8 bases stayed unmatched. The CDR3: CASSRGLAGAVNNEQFF. In DNA form, the CDR3 reads TGCGCCAGCAGCAGGGGACTAGCGGGAGCTGTTAACAATGAGCAGTTCTTC.

The chain has TRBV5-4 and TRBJ2-2, with D possibly matching TRBD2 (5 bases). The CDR3 loop spans 12 amino acids. Germline values: CDR1 SGHNT, CDR2 YYREEE (reference sequence). V was clipped by 4 bases and J by 6 bases, with 7 bases between them. Here the CDR3 reads CASSPRAGELFF. The CDR3 DNA reads TGTGCCAGCAGCCCGAGGGCCGGGGAGCTGTTTTTT.

The rearrangement uses TRBV18 and TRBJ1-3; weak D call: TRBD1 (5 bases). V was clipped by 4 bases and J by 8 bases, with 15 bases between them. CDR3 size: 14 residues. CDR1 and CDR2 (germline): KGHSH, LQKENI. The CDR3 DNA sequence: TGTGCCAGCTCACTGGACAACCGAGGGGACACCATATATTTT. Translating it yields CASSLDNRGDTIYF.

As to this clone: Germline is not matched at one junction end, which may reflect a read error. Other DNA sequences from this sample encode an identical CDR3 as well. V is TRBV6-5 and J is TRBJ1-2; no definite D call. CDR1 is MNHEY, CDR2 SVGAGI, per germline. CDR3 length: 14 residues. CDR3 sequence: CASSYSTFNYGYTF. Here the CDR3 DNA reads TGTGCCAGTAGTTACTCGACATTTAACTATGGCTACACCTTC.

This clone was seen just once. The chain carries TRBV19 and TRBJ2-7; maybe TRBD2 (6 bases). V lost 5 bases and J 1 base, leaving 15 bases between the germline ends. The V gene's germline CDR1 is LNHDA and CDR2 SQIVND (reference sequence). The length of the CDR3 is 15 residues. This chain's CDR3 is CASSSGVGSSYEQYF. The CDR3 DNA reads TGTGCCAGTAGTTCGGGAGTGGGCTCTTCCTACGAGCAGTACTTC. Combining the CDR3 with reference TRBV19 and TRBJ2-7 gives the whole variable domain DGGITQSPKYLFRKEGQNVTLSCEQNLNHDAMYWYRQDPGQGLRLIYYSQIVNDFQKGDIAEGYSVSREKKESFPLTVTSAQKNPTAFYLCASSSGVGSSYEQYFGPGTRLTVT.

J is TRBJ2-5 and V is TRBV29-1, with D possibly being TRBD2 (6 bases). This CDR3 has 15 amino acids. Between the trimmed V and J ends, which lost 0 bases and 5 bases, there was a span of 16 bases. Looked up from germline, CDR1 is SQVTM and CDR2 is ANQGSEA. The DNA for the CDR3 is TGCAGCGTTGAAGATGGGGGAGGACGTTGGGAGACCCAGTACTTC. This sequence encodes CSVEDGGGRWETQYF.

This chain links TRBV2 with TRBJ1-5, with 7 bases aligning to TRBD1. CDR1 is SNHLY, CDR2 FYNNEI, per germline. Trimming at V came to 3 bases and at J to 4 bases, leaving 6 bases not matched to a gene. The CDR3 consists of 15 residues. The CDR3 sequence is CASSDARGVNQPQHF. The DNA of the CDR3 is TGTGCCAGCAGTGATGCCAGGGGGGTTAATCAGCCCCAGCATTTT.